The T cell receptor beta chain under discussion was sequenced for a study of blood T cell repertoires in COVID-19. About the research overall: From the United States, Italy and Spain came samples of acute and convalescent COVID-19. T cells, B-cell-depleted T cells, or PBMCs supplied cDNA or gDNA.

Authors' data handling: Reference gene primer amplification yielded estimated nucleated cell counts. Some clones are missing from TCRdb's copy, which holds only in-frame ones; the method was immunoSEQ multiplex PCR. For V, J and clone size, that table is used; D and trimming come from the DNA. Here the sample spans under 130,000 clones, approximately 78% being singletons. Germline V gene data show CDR1 as SGHVS and CDR2 as FNYEAQ. J lost 8 bases, V lost 0 bases, and 1 base had no gene match. This CDR3 spans 14 amino acids. The sequenced material came from peripheral blood. The V call is TRBV7-6, the J call TRBJ1-2; 12 bases line up with TRBD1. This receptor was taken from a woman of 80 years or more with acute or convalescent COVID-19. CDR3 in amino acids: CASSLAGQGAGYTF. CDR3 nucleotide sequence: TGTGCCAGCAGCTTAGCGGGACAGGGGGCAGGCTACACCTTC.